A selection of T cell receptor beta chains follows, all from one sample in a study of T cell repertoires in cytomegalovirus infection. TCRdb re-analysed the reads in MiXCR, keeping a single row per CDR3 protein. This repertoire shows more than 650,000 distinct CDR3 sequences, 35% found once; its top ten account for 2.5% to 3.5%. Sequencing used PBMCs. These TCRs come from a human donor in good health (CMV status not recorded). Some clones in this sample may be carry-over from other donors' samples. CDR3s include the opening cysteine and the closing phenylalanine or tryptophan. Each record gives: D gene, V gene, J gene, clone size, CDR3 protein, CDR3 DNA. D genes are given only for firm matches. Expanded clones get a size class; other rows say once, few or many, or leave the size out.

D gene: -; V gene: TRBV7-2; J gene: TRBJ1-3; clone size: -; CDR3 protein: CASSLGPNRLSGNTIYF; CDR3 DNA: TGTGCCAGCAGCTTGGGACCGAACAGGCTCTCTGGAAACACCATATATTTT
D gene: -; V gene: TRBV4-1; J gene: TRBJ1-2; clone size: -; CDR3 protein: CASSPDRDHERGYTF; CDR3 DNA: TGCGCCAGCAGCCCCGACAGAGACCACGAACGGGGCTACACCTTC
D gene: -; V gene: TRBV7-4; J gene: TRBJ2-3; clone size: -; CDR3 protein: CASSSLSTGPPSTDTQYF; CDR3 DNA: TGTGCCAGCAGCTCCCTATCGACAGGACCACCTAGCACAGATACGCAGTATTTT
D gene: -; V gene: TRBV11-3; J gene: TRBJ2-2; clone size: few; CDR3 protein: CASSSGANAPGPTGELFF; CDR3 DNA: TGTGCCAGCAGCTCAGGGGCGAATGCACCGGGCCCAACCGGGGAGCTGTTTTTT
D gene: -; V gene: TRBV6-5; J gene: TRBJ1-1; clone size: -; CDR3 protein: CASSPRGGLTFF; CDR3 DNA: TGTGCCAGCAGCCCACGGGGGGGTCTAACTTTCTTT
D gene: TRBD1; V gene: TRBV20-1; J gene: TRBJ2-5; clone size: -; CDR3 protein: CSATDRGETQYF; CDR3 DNA: TGCAGTGCTACGGACAGGGGAGAGACCCAGTACTTC
D gene: TRBD2; V gene: TRBV7-9; J gene: TRBJ2-1; clone size: -; CDR3 protein: CASSTSGSMSNEQFF; CDR3 DNA: TGTGCCAGCAGTACTAGCGGGAGTATGTCGAATGAGCAGTTCTTC
D gene: -; V gene: TRBV2; J gene: TRBJ2-1; clone size: -; CDR3 protein: CAGRPEQFF; CDR3 DNA: TGTGCCGGAAGACCGGAGCAGTTCTTC
D gene: -; V gene: TRBV7-2; J gene: TRBJ1-3; clone size: many; CDR3 protein: CASSLRANGNSGNTIYF; CDR3 DNA: TGTGCCAGCAGCTTAAGGGCGAACGGAAACTCTGGAAACACCATATATTTT
D gene: TRBD1; V gene: TRBV20-1; J gene: TRBJ2-7; clone size: few; CDR3 protein: CSASNPGTGPYEQYF; CDR3 DNA: TGCAGTGCTAGTAACCCCGGGACAGGACCCTACGAGCAGTACTTC
D gene: TRBD1; V gene: TRBV19; J gene: TRBJ1-5; clone size: -; CDR3 protein: CASRHRRDRLDQPQHF; CDR3 DNA: TGTGCCAGTAGGCACAGGAGGGACAGATTGGATCAGCCCCAGCATTTT
D gene: -; V gene: TRBV9; J gene: TRBJ2-2; clone size: -; CDR3 protein: CASSVGRGRSTITGELFF; CDR3 DNA: TGTGCCAGCAGCGTAGGTCGTGGGAGATCTACAATAACCGGGGAGCTGTTTTTT
D gene: TRBD2; V gene: TRBV20-1; J gene: TRBJ2-1; clone size: -; CDR3 protein: CSARGLADNNAQFF; CDR3 DNA: TGCAGTGCTAGAGGGCTAGCGGACAACAATGCGCAGTTCTTC
D gene: TRBD1; V gene: TRBV7-6; J gene: TRBJ1-1; clone size: few; CDR3 protein: CASSLGQGRAFF; CDR3 DNA: TGTGCCAGCAGCTTAGGACAGGGAAGGGCTTTCTTT
D gene: -; V gene: TRBV14; J gene: TRBJ2-5; clone size: many; CDR3 protein: CASSQVLSRAWVETQYF; CDR3 DNA: TGTGCCAGCAGCCAAGTTTTATCCAGGGCTTGGGTGGAGACCCAGTACTTC
D gene: TRBD1; V gene: TRBV12-3/TRBV12-4; J gene: TRBJ1-1; clone size: -; CDR3 protein: CASSPAGGGNTEAFF; CDR3 DNA: TGTGCCAGCAGTCCAGCTGGAGGGGGCAACACTGAAGCTTTCTTT
D gene: -; V gene: TRBV6-6; J gene: TRBJ2-3; clone size: -; CDR3 protein: CASSYSMSGAVRTDTQYF; CDR3 DNA: TGTGCCAGCAGTTACTCGATGTCAGGGGCCGTAAGAACAGATACGCAGTATTTT
D gene: -; V gene: TRBV7-2; J gene: TRBJ1-5; clone size: -; CDR3 protein: CASSTRVVPQHF; CDR3 DNA: TGTGCCAGCAGCACTAGGGTAGTGCCCCAGCATTTT
D gene: -; V gene: TRBV19; J gene: TRBJ2-7; clone size: -; CDR3 protein: CASSIRDGRVKEQYF; CDR3 DNA: TGTGCCAGTAGTATCCGGGACGGAAGAGTGAAAGAGCAGTACTTC
D gene: TRBD2; V gene: TRBV7-2; J gene: TRBJ2-5; clone size: -; CDR3 protein: CASIKPGLVSETQYF; CDR3 DNA: TGTGCCAGCATCAAACCGGGACTAGTCAGTGAGACCCAGTACTTC
D gene: TRBD2; V gene: TRBV28; J gene: TRBJ2-6; clone size: -; CDR3 protein: CASIGREGRMSSNVLTF; CDR3 DNA: TGTGCCAGCATAGGTCGGGAGGGCCGAATGTCATCCAACGTCCTGACTTTC
D gene: -; V gene: TRBV28; J gene: TRBJ1-6; clone size: few; CDR3 protein: CATRDVNNSPLHF; CDR3 DNA: TGTGCCACCAGAGACGTGAATAATTCACCCCTCCACTTT
D gene: -; V gene: TRBV25-1; J gene: TRBJ2-7; clone size: few; CDR3 protein: CASSRVGEGYEQYF; CDR3 DNA: TGTGCCAGCAGTCGGGTAGGAGAGGGCTACGAGCAGTACTTC
D gene: TRBD1; V gene: TRBV19; J gene: TRBJ1-2; clone size: -; CDR3 protein: CASSGTGSYGYTF; CDR3 DNA: TGTGCCAGTAGTGGGACAGGGAGCTATGGCTACACCTTC
D gene: -; V gene: TRBV5-1; J gene: TRBJ2-3; clone size: -; CDR3 protein: CASSPGQITDTQYF; CDR3 DNA: TGCGCCAGCAGCCCTGGACAAATCACAGATACGCAGTATTTT
D gene: -; V gene: TRBV7-2; J gene: TRBJ2-1; clone size: few; CDR3 protein: CASSLRRRQNEQFF; CDR3 DNA: TGTGCCAGCAGCCTAAGACGGCGGCAAAATGAGCAGTTCTTC
D gene: -; V gene: TRBV6-1; J gene: TRBJ2-5; clone size: few; CDR3 protein: CASTKSGFQETQYF; CDR3 DNA: TGTGCCAGCACCAAAAGCGGATTCCAAGAGACCCAGTACTTC
D gene: TRBD1; V gene: TRBV28; J gene: TRBJ1-4; clone size: -; CDR3 protein: CASSFRQGVGEKLFF; CDR3 DNA: TGTGCCAGCAGTTTCCGACAGGGCGTCGGCGAAAAACTGTTTTTT
D gene: -; V gene: TRBV20-1; J gene: TRBJ2-7; clone size: -; CDR3 protein: CSATGILSYEQYF; CDR3 DNA: TGCAGTGCTACTGGGATACTCTCCTACGAGCAGTACTTC
D gene: -; V gene: TRBV19; J gene: TRBJ1-1; clone size: few; CDR3 protein: CASSIDWTEAFF; CDR3 DNA: TGTGCCAGTAGTATAGACTGGACAGAAGCTTTCTTT
D gene: -; V gene: TRBV29-1; J gene: TRBJ1-1; clone size: -; CDR3 protein: CSVVVPQPRRAEAFF; CDR3 DNA: TGCAGCGTTGTAGTCCCACAGCCAAGGCGCGCTGAAGCTTTCTTT
D gene: TRBD1; V gene: TRBV7-2; J gene: TRBJ2-3; clone size: many; CDR3 protein: CASSITGGPVYTQYF; CDR3 DNA: TGTGCCAGCAGCATAACAGGGGGCCCGGTGTATACGCAGTATTTT
D gene: -; V gene: TRBV3-1; J gene: TRBJ2-7; clone size: -; CDR3 protein: CASSPVTGTVAYEQYF; CDR3 DNA: TGTGCCAGCAGCCCAGTAACCGGGACGGTAGCCTACGAGCAGTACTTC
D gene: TRBD1; V gene: TRBV10-3; J gene: TRBJ2-3; clone size: -; CDR3 protein: CAISGIRGPRDTQYF; CDR3 DNA: TGTGCCATCAGTGGGATAAGGGGGCCCCGTGATACGCAGTATTTT
D gene: -; V gene: TRBV6-1; J gene: TRBJ1-6; clone size: -; CDR3 protein: CASREDRRVSPLHF; CDR3 DNA: TGTGCCAGCAGAGAGGACAGAAGGGTTTCACCCCTCCACTTT